This T cell receptor (beta chain) was retrieved from a study of cytomegalovirus exposure and HLA in healthy donors. The CDR3 spans 16 residues. Trimming at V came to 6 bases and at J to 4 bases, leaving 13 bases not matched to a gene. Looked up from germline, CDR1 is MNHEY and CDR2 is SMNVEV (reference sequence). Amplification used 60 Vbeta primers and 13 Jbeta primers. The assay was immunoSEQ multiplex PCR, and TCRdb's table has in-frame clones only and misses some. The repertoire has some 150,000 clones, about 77% of them found once; the top ten carry 1.3% to 1.5%. The rearrangement uses TRBV27 and TRBJ2-7; 9 positions match TRBD1. Sequences were obtained from PBMCs. This sequence originates from a woman in her thirties or forties in good health and CMV-seronegative. This chain's CDR3 is CASSLTGTGNFYEQYF. In DNA, the CDR3 is TGTGCCAGCAGCTTAACCGGGACAGGGAACTTTTACGAGCAGTACTTC.